The present T cell receptor (beta chain) was sequenced within a study of shared clonotypes between healthy human individuals (TCRdb year 2020). Broadly, across the study: A few men and two women, aged 18 to 49 years, made up the cohort. To increase sequencing depth and limit assay-specific biases, TCR repertoire library preparation and sequencing were carried out by different laboratories using diverse techniques. Leukapheresis yielded between about 0.85 and 9.5 billion PBMCs per donor. For each donor, three plates each were used for CD4 naive and CD4 memory, two plates were used for CD8 naive, and one plate was used for CD8 memory. Blood TCR repertoires of about 5 healthy adults were deeply sequenced to estimate repertoire size and the extent of clonotype sharing between individuals.

Findings and caveats that apply to the study as a whole: Estimated clonotype richness was generally larger for naive than for memory subsets. Because the study included a small number of donors, the genetic and exposure-history diversity represented was limited. Rarefaction of sorted-subset datasets indicated incomplete sequencing despite the large sequencing depth. Pairwise subsampling led to the expectation that sequencing depth would affect the degree of clonotype sharing among donors. Only blood was sampled, and tissue TCR repertoires likely differ from those in blood. Clonotypes shared by all four sorted-subset donors showed higher generation probabilities than non-shared clonotypes. Roughly 5% of naive CD4, 3.5% of naive CD8, roughly 2.4% of memory CD4, and 0.4% of memory CD8 clonotypes were shared across several donors.

Using the deep immunoSEQ assay, TCR CDR3 regions were amplified from genomic DNA by multiplex PCR. For each cell subset, the extracted genomic DNA was distributed evenly across all wells of several immunoSEQ 96-well plates, and each plate served as one replicate. For sorted subsets, approximately 190 ng of genomic DNA, equivalent to around 29,000 T cell genomes, went into each replicate PCR. The purified libraries were quantified using a Qubit 3.0 fluorometer, sized with a Bioanalyzer 2100, and then quantified again using the KAPA Library Quantification kit. Every immunoSEQ 96-well plate was sequenced on a separate single-read 150-cycle Illumina NextSeq 550 flow cell. The authors processed their data as follows. Because the immunoSEQ output included only junctional sequences and no quality scores, the filtering could not be the same as the filtering used for full-length reads. To assign V/J genes and CDR3, sequences were annotated against IMGT germline references using PyIR, a Python wrapper for IgBLAST v1.9. Reads were removed for weak V/J assignments (E-value above 1e-6), missing CDR3, stop codons, out-of-frame junctions, or ambiguous translated residues. V3J clonotypes were defined by identical inferred V gene, J gene, and CDR3 amino acid sequence. Percentage overlap between repertoires was calculated by dividing the number of shared unique clonotypes by the size of the smaller repertoire. RTK rarefaction, the Chao1 estimator, and Recon v2.1 estimates of unobserved clonotypes were used to assess repertoire richness. For all TCRbeta clonotypes obtained by the gDNA method from a handful of donors, generation probabilities were computed with OLGA. TCRdb re-hosts the immuneACCESS table, in-frame sequences only. Its copies lack some clones; in the studies checked, an unresolved V gene accounts for under half of them, and the cause for the rest is not known. That table supplies the V and J calls and clone size; D and trimming were determined from the DNA. The sample contains 2 million to 2.5 million clones, 85% to 95% of them found a single time. The top ten constitute 0.1% to 0.15% of the sample.

The donors were healthy, HIV-negative adults with no recently reported acute infections or vaccinations. Only Caucasian adults living in Nashville, Tennessee, USA were represented among the donors. Magnetic negative selection was used to enrich CD4+ T cells, after which naive cells were positively selected on CD45RA and the negative fraction became the memory subset. Blood was collected by leukapheresis, and PBMCs were isolated by Ficoll-Histopaque density gradient centrifugation and then cryopreserved in liquid nitrogen vapor phase. Analytical flow cytometry was used to check the purity and quantity of every magnetically sorted T cell population. Genomic DNA was isolated from every sorted fraction and measured by UV absorbance on a Nanodrop 2000c. The cysteine opens and the phenylalanine closes a CDR3 of 14 amino acids. The entry retains the CDR3 DNA only, 42 bases that are in frame from base 1. V sheds 1 base and J sheds 0 bases, leaving 7 bases between their ends. CDR1 SGHTA and CDR2 FQGNSA are derived from the germline V gene.

A remark on this clone: This receptor's antigen is unknown. Base quality data are lacking; no much larger clone is found one base away. Distinct nucleotide sequences in the sample also encode this CDR3.

The sequence derives from a man aged 18 to 29 in good health. Sequences were obtained from naive CD4+ T cells sorted from blood. Reading the label with the study, this specimen's cell subset or site is: CD45RA+ positively selected. The chain is encoded by TRBV7-2 joined to TRBJ2-7, with the D gene not confidently named. The CDR3 protein is CASSLGAFSYEQYF. The DNA sequence reads TGTGCCAGCAGCTTAGGAGCTTTCTCCTACGAGCAGTACTTC.